This T cell receptor (beta chain) came from a study of pediatric ulcerative colitis. Overall study findings and caveats: A couple of patients had blood samples with substantially reduced template counts.

Profiled with immunoSEQ multiplex PCR; TCRdb holds only in-frame clones, not every one. The sample gives about 64,000 clones, 70% to 90% of which show up once; around 3% is in the top ten. To note about this clone: Its matching antigen is unknown.

The sequenced sample was blood. The clonotype comes from a boy between 10 and 17 years old with severe ulcerative colitis.

As DNA, the CDR3 is TGCAGTGGGCTAGCGGGAGAAGATACGCAGTATTTT. Its protein is CSGLAGEDTQYF. This chain joins TRBV29-1 and TRBJ2-3; 10 bases align to TRBD2. There are 12 residues in the CDR3. Per the germline V gene, CDR1 is SQVTM and CDR2 is ANQGSEA.